The entry below gives a single T cell receptor beta chain sequence along with its context. The CDR3 has 13 residues. Germline values: CDR1 LNHDA, CDR2 SQIVND (reference sequence). V dropped 6 bases and J dropped 4 bases, with 13 bases sitting between them. The data were taken from a study of blood T cell repertoires in COVID-19. In the study overall: The United States, Italy and Spain provided the acute and convalescent COVID-19 samples.

In the original workflow: Amplification of reference gene primers was used by the study to estimate nucleated cell counts. The repertoire was sequenced with immunoSEQ multiplex PCR; TCRdb's copy has only in-frame clones and lacks some. For V, J and clone size, that table is used; D and trimming come from the DNA. The sample includes around 120,000 clones, 75% to 90% seen only once; the top ten take around 2.5%. Participant reports of clinical history set cohort assignment. For recovered donors of Cohort 3, there were two negative PCRs, clearance, or symptom resolution. V gene TRBV19 combines with J gene TRBJ2-7; a possible D gene is TRBD1 (5 bases). The TCR sequence derives from a woman aged 50 to 65 who had recovered from COVID-19. The sample was PBMCs or T cells enriched from blood (not recorded which). CDR3 nucleotides: TGTGCCAGTAGCAGCGCCGACAGATACGAGCAGTACTTC. Its translation is CASSSADRYEQYF.